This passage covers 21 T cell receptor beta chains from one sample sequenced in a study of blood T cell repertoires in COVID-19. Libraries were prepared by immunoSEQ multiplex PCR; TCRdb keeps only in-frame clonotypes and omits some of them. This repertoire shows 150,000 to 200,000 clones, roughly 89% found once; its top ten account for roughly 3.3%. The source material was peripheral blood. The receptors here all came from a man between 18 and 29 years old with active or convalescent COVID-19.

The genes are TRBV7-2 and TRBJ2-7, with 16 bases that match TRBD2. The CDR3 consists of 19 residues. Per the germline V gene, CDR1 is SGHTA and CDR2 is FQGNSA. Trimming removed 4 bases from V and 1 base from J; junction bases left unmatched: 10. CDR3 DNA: TGTGCCAGCAGCTCCGTTGGGACTAGCGGGAGGGCCCTATCCTACGAGCAGTACTTC. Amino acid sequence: CASSSVGTSGRALSYEQYF.

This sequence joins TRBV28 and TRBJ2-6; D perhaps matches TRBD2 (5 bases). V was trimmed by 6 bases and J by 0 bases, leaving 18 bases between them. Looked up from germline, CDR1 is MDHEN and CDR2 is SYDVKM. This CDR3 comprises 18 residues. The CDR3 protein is CASSSDAGSFSGANVLTF. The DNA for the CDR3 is TGTGCCAGCAGCTCCGACGCGGGTTCCTTCTCTGGGGCCAACGTCCTGACTTTC.

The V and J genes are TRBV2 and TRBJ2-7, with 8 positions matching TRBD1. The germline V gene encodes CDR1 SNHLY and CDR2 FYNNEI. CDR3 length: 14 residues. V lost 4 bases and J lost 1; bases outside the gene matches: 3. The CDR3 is CASSGQGRSYEQYF. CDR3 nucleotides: TGTGCCAGCAGTGGACAGGGGAGGTCCTACGAGCAGTACTTC.

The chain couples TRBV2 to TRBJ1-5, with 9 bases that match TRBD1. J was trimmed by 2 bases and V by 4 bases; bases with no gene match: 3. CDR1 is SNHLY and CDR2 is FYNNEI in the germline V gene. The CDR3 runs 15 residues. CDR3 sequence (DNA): TGTGCCAGCAGTGCCCGGACAGGGGGCAATCAGCCCCAGCATTTT. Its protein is CASSARTGGNQPQHF.

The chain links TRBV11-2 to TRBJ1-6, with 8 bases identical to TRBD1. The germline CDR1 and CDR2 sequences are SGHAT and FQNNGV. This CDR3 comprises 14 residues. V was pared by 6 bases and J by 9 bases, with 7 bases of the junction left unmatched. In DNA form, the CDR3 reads TGTGCCAGCAGGAAGGACAGGGAGAGTTCACCCCTCCACTTT. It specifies CASRKDRESSPLHF.

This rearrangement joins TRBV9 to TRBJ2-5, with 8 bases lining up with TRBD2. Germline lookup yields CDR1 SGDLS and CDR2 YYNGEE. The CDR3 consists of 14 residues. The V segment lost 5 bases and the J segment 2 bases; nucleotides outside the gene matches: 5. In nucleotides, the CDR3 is TGTGCCAGCAGTCCTAGCGGGTTGCAAGAGACCCAGTACTTC. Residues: CASSPSGLQETQYF.

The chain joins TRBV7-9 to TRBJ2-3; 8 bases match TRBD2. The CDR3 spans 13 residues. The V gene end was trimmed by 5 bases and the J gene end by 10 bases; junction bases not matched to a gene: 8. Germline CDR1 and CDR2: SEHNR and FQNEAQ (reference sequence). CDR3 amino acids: CASSLNGGAAQYF. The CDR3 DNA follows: TGTGCCAGCAGCCTAAACGGGGGGGCAGCGCAGTATTTT.

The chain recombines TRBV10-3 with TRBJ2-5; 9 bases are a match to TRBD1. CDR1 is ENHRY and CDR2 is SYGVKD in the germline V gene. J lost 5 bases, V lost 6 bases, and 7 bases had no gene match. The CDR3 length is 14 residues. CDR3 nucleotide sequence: TGTGCCATCAGCCTACAGGGGGCTGAGGAGACCCAGTACTTC. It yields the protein CAISLQGAEETQYF.

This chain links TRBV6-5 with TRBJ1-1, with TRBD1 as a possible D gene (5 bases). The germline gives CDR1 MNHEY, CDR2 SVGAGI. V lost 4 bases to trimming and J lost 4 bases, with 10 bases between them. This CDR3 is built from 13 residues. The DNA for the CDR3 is TGTGCCAGCAGTTCTAGACAGCGCACTGAAGCTTTCTTT. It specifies CASSSRQRTEAFF.

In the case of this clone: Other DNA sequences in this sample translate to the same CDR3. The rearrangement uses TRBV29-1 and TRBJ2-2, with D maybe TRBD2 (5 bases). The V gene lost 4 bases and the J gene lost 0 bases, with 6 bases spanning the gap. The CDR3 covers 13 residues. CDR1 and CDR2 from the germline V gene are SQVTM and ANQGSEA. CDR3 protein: CSVVEANTGELFF. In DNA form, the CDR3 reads TGCAGCGTTGTGGAGGCGAACACCGGGGAGCTGTTTTTT.

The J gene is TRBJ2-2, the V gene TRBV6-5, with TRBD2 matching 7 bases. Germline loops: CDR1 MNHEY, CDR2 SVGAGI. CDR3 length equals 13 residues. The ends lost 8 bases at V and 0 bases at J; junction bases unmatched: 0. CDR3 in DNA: TGTGCCAGCCGGGGGGCGAACACCGGGGAGCTGTTTTTT. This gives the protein CASRGANTGELFF.

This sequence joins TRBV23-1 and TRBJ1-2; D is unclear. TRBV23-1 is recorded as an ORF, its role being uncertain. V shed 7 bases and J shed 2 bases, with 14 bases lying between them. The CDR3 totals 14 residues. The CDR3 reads CASIRWAGNYGYTF. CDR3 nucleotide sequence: TGCGCCAGCATACGATGGGCAGGAAACTATGGCTACACCTTC.

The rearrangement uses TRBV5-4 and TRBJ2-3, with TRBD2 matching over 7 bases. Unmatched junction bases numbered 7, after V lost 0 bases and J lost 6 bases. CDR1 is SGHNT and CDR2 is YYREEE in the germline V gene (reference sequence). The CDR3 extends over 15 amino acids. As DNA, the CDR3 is TGTGCCAGCAGCTTGGAACCTAGCGGCGGGGATACGCAGTATTTT. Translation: CASSLEPSGGDTQYF. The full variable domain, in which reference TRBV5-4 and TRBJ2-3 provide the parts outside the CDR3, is ETGVTQSPTHLIKTRGQQVTLRCSSQSGHNTVSWYQQALGQGPQFIFQYYREEENGRGNFPPRFSGLQFPNYSSELNVNALELDDSALYLCASSLEPSGGDTQYFGPGTRLTVL.

CDR3 sequence: CASSFRLAGGVGNEQFF. The CDR3 DNA follows: TGTGCCAGCAGTTTTCGGCTAGCGGGAGGAGTAGGAAATGAGCAGTTCTTC. The V call is TRBV27, the J call TRBJ2-1, with 11 positions matching TRBD2. With 3 bases clipped from V and 7 bases from J, the junction kept 11 bases outside the gene matches. There are 17 residues in the CDR3. The germline V gene has CDR1 MNHEY and CDR2 SMNVEV (reference sequence).

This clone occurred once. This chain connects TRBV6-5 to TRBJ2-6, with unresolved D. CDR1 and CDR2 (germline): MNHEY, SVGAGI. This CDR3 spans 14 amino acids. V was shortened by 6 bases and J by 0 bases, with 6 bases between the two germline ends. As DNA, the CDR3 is TGTGCCAGCAGCCAGGACTCTGGGGCCAACGTCCTGACTTTC. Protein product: CASSQDSGANVLTF.

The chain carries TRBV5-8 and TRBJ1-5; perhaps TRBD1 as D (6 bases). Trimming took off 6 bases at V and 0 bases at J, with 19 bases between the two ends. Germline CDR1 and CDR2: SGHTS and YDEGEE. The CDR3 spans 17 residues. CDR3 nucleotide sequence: TGTGCCAGCACCCTGACAGGCGCTAGCTATAGCAATCAGCCCCAGCATTTT. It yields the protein CASTLTGASYSNQPQHF.

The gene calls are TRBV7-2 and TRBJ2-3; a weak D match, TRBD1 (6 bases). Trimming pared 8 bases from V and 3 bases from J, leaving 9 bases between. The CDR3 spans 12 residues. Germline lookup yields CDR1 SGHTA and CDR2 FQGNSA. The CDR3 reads CASAQGTDTQYF. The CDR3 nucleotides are TGTGCCAGCGCCCAGGGGACAGATACGCAGTATTTT. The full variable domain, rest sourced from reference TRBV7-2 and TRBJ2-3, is GAGVSQSPSNKVTEKGKDVELRCDPISGHTALYWYRQSLGQGLEFLIYFQGNSAPDKSGLPSDRFSAERTGGSVSTLTIQRTQQEDSAVYLCASAQGTDTQYFGPGTRLTVL.

The CDR3 loop reads CASSYMTDVGYTF. Written as DNA, the CDR3 is TGTGCCAGCAGTTATATGACAGACGTCGGCTACACCTTC. The rearrangement uses TRBV2 and TRBJ1-2; D possibly corresponds to TRBD1 (5 bases). Between the trimmed V and J ends, which lost 5 bases and 8 bases, there was a span of 15 bases. Looked up from germline, CDR1 is SNHLY and CDR2 is FYNNEI. There are 13 residues in the CDR3.

CDR3 DNA sequence: TGTGCCAGCAGCCAAAGGACTAGCGGGAAAGCAGATACGCAGTATTTT. Translating gives CASSQRTSGKADTQYF. This rearrangement joins TRBV3-1 (or the pseudogene TRBV3-2) to TRBJ2-3; 12 bases align to TRBD2. V dropped 2 bases and J dropped 4; count of bases not matched to a gene: 4. CDR1 LGHDT and CDR2 YNNKEL come from the germline V gene (reference sequence). CDR3 length: 16 residues.

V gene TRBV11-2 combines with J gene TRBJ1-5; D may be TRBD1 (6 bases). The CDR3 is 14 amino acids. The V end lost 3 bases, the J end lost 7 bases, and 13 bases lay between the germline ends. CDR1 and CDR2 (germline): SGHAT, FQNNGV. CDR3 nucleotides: TGTGCCAGCAGCTTCACACAGGGCGAACAGCCCCAGCATTTT. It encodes CASSFTQGEQPQHF.

The CDR3 DNA reads as TGTGCCAGCAGCCAGTCACAGTACTATGGCTACACCTTC. Protein: CASSQSQYYGYTF. The chain links TRBV14 to TRBJ1-2; unclear D gene. The V end lost 3 bases, the J end lost 3 bases, and 8 bases lay between the germline ends. Germline V gives CDR1 SGHDN, CDR2 FVKESK. This CDR3 is 13 amino acids long.